The clone carrying this T cell receptor (beta chain) came up many times. Its antigen remains unidentified. 2 million PBMCs stored at -80 C were the source of the unsorted libraries. This record comes from a study of neurological immune-mediated disorders. General study findings and limits: The absence of shared CDR3 amino acid sequences among expanded clones across subjects suggests private repertoires in all groups.

The CDR3 is 12 amino acids. V was cut by 0 bases and J by 4 bases, with 4 bases left in between. The germline gives CDR1 ENHRY, CDR2 SYGVKD. 5'RACE generated cDNA with 10-nucleotide random UMIs. Over 180 million TCR-beta sequences from 15-18 subjects came from every sequencing run. TCRdb re-called the 5' RACE reads through MiXCR, storing one row per CDR3 protein. This table holds about 59,000 distinct CDR3 sequences, approximately 12% found once. The specimen sequenced was PBMCs. The chain recombines TRBV10-3 with TRBJ2-7; D unclear. The sequence was collected from a woman aged 55-69 years with HTLV-1-associated myelopathy (HAM/TSP). The CDR3 protein is CAISESNYEQYF. CDR3 DNA sequence: TGTGCCATCAGTGAGTCGAATTACGAGCAGTACTTC.